A single sample gave rise to the 23 T cell receptor beta chains below, sequenced in a study of OX40 agonist ivuxolimab in advanced cancers. Method: immunoSEQ multiplex PCR; TCRdb's copy keeps in-frame clones and lacks some. The sample carries about 36,000 clones, around 90% recorded once. Sequencing was performed on CD4+ or CD8+ T cells sorted from blood, taken in a trial of the OX40 agonist ivuxolimab. The source of these receptors is an adult with an advanced solid tumor such as melanoma, head and neck, liver or kidney cancer.

The V and J genes are TRBV27 and TRBJ2-7, with D maybe TRBD1 (5 bases). Between the trimmed V and J ends, which lost 0 bases and 6 bases, there was a span of 18 bases. Germline assignment: CDR1 MNHEY and CDR2 SMNVEV (reference sequence). This CDR3 comprises 16 residues. Here the CDR3 reads CASSLSAPSNRGEQYF. In nucleotides, the CDR3 is TGTGCCAGCAGTTTATCCGCCCCATCCAATAGGGGCGAGCAGTACTTC.

This chain uses TRBV28 with TRBJ1-5; D ambiguous. CDR1 is MDHEN and CDR2 is SYDVKM in the germline V gene. Trimming took off 6 bases at V and 9 bases at J, with 9 bases between the two ends. This CDR3 contains 11 residues. CDR3 region: CASSPSRPQHF. CDR3 sequence (DNA): TGTGCCAGCAGCCCCAGTAGGCCCCAGCATTTT.

This clone has only one observation. The chain is built from TRBV19 and TRBJ1-5; 7 positions match TRBD1. The CDR3 runs 14 residues. From germline, CDR1 is LNHDA and CDR2 SQIVND (reference sequence). V gave up 3 bases and J gave up 6 bases; unmatched junction bases: 5. CDR3 loop: CASSIDRVGQPQHF. The CDR3 DNA follows: TGTGCCAGTAGTATTGACAGGGTAGGTCAGCCCCAGCATTTT.

This clone was counted only a few times. This chain joins TRBV6-5 and TRBJ1-2; D call uncertain. Germline CDR1 reads MNHEY; CDR2 reads SVGAGI. This CDR3 contains 10 residues. Trimming cost V 10 bases and J 8 bases, with 11 bases left between them. The CDR3 DNA reads TGTGCCACCTACTCCGGGGGCTACACCTTC. Residues: CATYSGGYTF.

The chain couples TRBV27 to TRBJ1-1; D perhaps matches TRBD1 (5 bases). The CDR3 extends over 13 amino acids. CDR1 and CDR2 from the germline V gene are MNHEY and SMNVEV (reference sequence). Trimming left V 5 bases short and J 3 bases short, with 10 bases between. The CDR3 DNA reads as TGTGCCAGCAGTCGTAGCAGGGACACTGAAGCTTTCTTT. Translating it yields CASSRSRDTEAFF.

The rearrangement links TRBV9 to TRBJ2-1; D call uncertain. CDR3 size: 15 residues. Germline V gene lookup returns CDR1 SGDLS and CDR2 YYNGEE. Trimming took 0 bases from V and 9 from J, leaving 16 bases between them. The CDR3 DNA is TGTGCCAGCAGCGTAGCAAGTAGACCGGTGCGTGAGCAGTTCTTC. Protein: CASSVASRPVREQFF.

The V call is TRBV7-2, the J call TRBJ2-3, with TRBD2 matching over 8 bases. Germline V CDR1 and CDR2: SGHTA, FQGNSA. The V gene end was trimmed by 5 bases and the J gene end by 4 bases; junction bases not matched to a gene: 17. The CDR3 spans 18 residues. CDR3 loop: CASSPRLYGGRGADTQYF. In nucleotides, the CDR3 is TGTGCCAGCAGCCCCCGACTTTACGGGGGGCGGGGGGCAGATACGCAGTATTTT.

Here the CDR3 DNA reads TGTGCCAGCAGTTCTGAGGGTGGGGGTTCCTACGAGCAGTACTTC. Translating gives CASSSEGGGSYEQYF. The V call is TRBV6-4, the J call TRBJ2-7; D might be TRBD1 or TRBD2, each matching 5 bases. This CDR3 has 15 residues. Looked up from germline, CDR1 is MRHNA and CDR2 is SNTAGT. Trimming removed 5 bases at V and 1 base at J, with 15 bases between.

The chain joins TRBV5-1 to TRBJ2-3, with D perhaps matching TRBD1 or TRBD2 (5 bases each). V lost 1 base and J lost 5, with 17 bases in between. From germline, CDR1 is SGHRS and CDR2 YFSETQ. This CDR3 spans 16 amino acids. In DNA form, the CDR3 reads TGCGCCAGCAGCTTGCAGGACTCCCATAGGGGAGATACGCAGTATTTT. Translation gives CASSLQDSHRGDTQYF.

This clone was seen a handful of times. The V and J genes are TRBV2 and TRBJ2-3, with unresolved D. V dropped 6 bases and J dropped 2 bases, with 9 bases sitting between them. The CDR3 has 13 residues. CDR1 SNHLY and CDR2 FYNNEI come from the germline V gene. CDR3 sequence reads: CASRVEPTDTQYF. The CDR3 nucleotides read TGTGCCAGCAGGGTCGAACCCACAGATACGCAGTATTTT.

The chain carries TRBV13 and TRBJ2-3; either TRBD1 or TRBD2 may supply D (5 bases each). There are 15 residues in the CDR3. CDR1 PRHDT and CDR2 FYEKMQ come from the germline V gene (reference sequence). The CDR3 DNA reads as TGTGTCACCACGAGAGGGGCATGGGGCACAGATACGCAGTATTTT. As protein: CVTTRGAWGTDTQYF.

The V gene is TRBV7-3, the J gene TRBJ1-5, with D perhaps TRBD1 (5 bases). The germline CDR1 and CDR2 sequences are SGHTA and FQGTGA. The length of the CDR3 is 15 residues. V was clipped by 5 bases and J by 1 base, with 12 bases between them. CDR3 DNA: TGTGCCAGCAGCCAAAGAGGGGCCAGCAATCAGCCCCAGCATTTT. Translated: CASSQRGASNQPQHF.

The V gene is TRBV5-1, the J gene TRBJ1-3; 7 bases match TRBD1. With 4 bases clipped from V and 0 bases from J, the junction kept 1 base outside the gene matches. Germline V gene lookup returns CDR1 SGHRS and CDR2 YFSETQ. The CDR3 covers 14 residues. CDR3 sequence: CASSRQGSGNTIYF. As DNA, the CDR3 is TGCGCCAGCAGCCGACAGGGCTCTGGAAACACCATATATTTT.

The gene calls are TRBV5-1 and TRBJ2-5, with 12 nucleotides matching TRBD1. Unmatched junction bases numbered 14, after V lost 0 bases and J lost 5 bases. Germline V CDR1 and CDR2: SGHRS, YFSETQ. The CDR3 has 19 residues. The CDR3 protein is CASSLGWSGGTGGAETQYF. In DNA form, the CDR3 reads TGCGCCAGCAGCTTGGGTTGGAGTGGAGGGACAGGGGGCGCGGAGACCCAGTACTTC.

The rearrangement links TRBV18 to TRBJ2-1; D possibly corresponds to TRBD2 (5 bases). Germline loops: CDR1 KGHSH, CDR2 LQKENI. V was clipped by 4 bases and J by 5 bases, with 18 bases between them. There are 16 residues in the CDR3. The CDR3 DNA is TGTGCCAGCTCACGCGAGGCCGGACGGGGAAACAATGAGCAGTTCTTC. This gives the protein CASSREAGRGNNEQFF.

The rearrangement links TRBV2 to TRBJ2-3; D remains unclear. CDR1 and CDR2 from the germline V gene are SNHLY and FYNNEI. Trimming cost V 9 bases and J 0 bases, with 7 bases left between them. The CDR3 length is 12 residues. CDR3 sequence (DNA): TGTGCCAGTAGGGCTAGCACAGATACGCAGTATTTT. Translating it yields CASRASTDTQYF.

The chain joins TRBV9 to TRBJ1-4, with 9 bases identical to TRBD1. V shed 3 bases and J 8 bases; nucleotides not matched to a gene: 8. CDR3 size: 15 residues. The germline gives CDR1 SGDLS, CDR2 YYNGEE. Written as DNA, the CDR3 is TGTGCCAGCAGCGCGGGACAGGGAGGAGGAGAAAAACTGTTTTTT. Protein sequence: CASSAGQGGGEKLFF.

This sequence joins TRBV19 and TRBJ2-1, with TRBD2 matching over 9 bases. Germline CDR1 is LNHDA and CDR2 is SQIVND (reference sequence). Trimming cost V 3 bases and J 2 bases; bases outside gene matches: 11. This CDR3 spans 18 amino acids. The CDR3 reads CASSIGRSGRTTYNEQFF. For the CDR3, the DNA is TGTGCCAGTAGTATTGGGAGGAGCGGGAGGACCACCTACAATGAGCAGTTCTTC.

CDR3 protein: CASSSPLAEETQYF. CDR3 nucleotide sequence: TGTGCCAGCAGCTCCCCCCTAGCGGAAGAGACCCAGTACTTC. This chain links TRBV5-6 with TRBJ2-5, with 7 bases aligning to TRBD2. The V gene's germline CDR1 is SGHDT and CDR2 YYEEEE. Trimming removed 3 bases from V and 3 bases from J; junction bases left unmatched: 5. The CDR3 is made up of 14 amino acids.

The chain has TRBV28 and TRBJ1-2, with D possibly TRBD1 on 5 matching bases. This CDR3 has 17 amino acids. Germline V lookup: CDR1 MDHEN, CDR2 SYDVKM. Trimming removed 4 bases from V and 5 bases from J, with 23 bases in between. CDR3 DNA: TGTGCCAGCAGTTATTCAGGGAAATCACTATTCGATTATGGCTACACCTTC. This translates into CASSYSGKSLFDYGYTF.

This clone appeared once. The chain joins TRBV28 to TRBJ2-1; no clear D gene. V lost 6 bases to trimming and J lost 3 bases, with 9 bases between them. Germline V lookup: CDR1 MDHEN, CDR2 SYDVKM. This CDR3 is built from 13 residues. In nucleotides, the CDR3 is TGTGCCAGCAGCCGTACCATCTACAATGAGCAGTTCTTC. Protein sequence: CASSRTIYNEQFF. The whole variable domain, filled in from reference TRBV28 and TRBJ2-1, reads DVKVTQSSRYLVKRTGEKVFLECVQDMDHENMFWYRQDPGLGLRLIYFSYDVKMKEKGDIPEGYSVSREKKERFSLILESASTNQTSMYLCASSRTIYNEQFFGPGTRLTVL.

This chain links TRBV6-5 with TRBJ2-7, with 9 positions matching TRBD1. Germline V gene sequence: CDR1 MNHEY, CDR2 SVGAGI. J gave up 2 bases and V 4 bases, and 3 bases lay outside the gene matches. The CDR3 totals 14 residues. The CDR3 sequence is CASSWTGATYEQYF. CDR3 sequence (DNA): TGTGCCAGCAGTTGGACAGGGGCGACCTACGAGCAGTACTTC.

V is TRBV5-1 and J is TRBJ2-7; tentatively, D is TRBD2 (5 bases). CDR1 and CDR2 (germline): SGHRS, YFSETQ. The CDR3 contains 13 residues. Between the trimmed V and J ends, which lost 1 base and 2 bases, there was a span of 7 bases. CDR3 sequence (DNA): TGCGCCAGCAGCTTGTGGGGAGCCTACGAGCAGTACTTC. It specifies CASSLWGAYEQYF.